These T cell receptor beta chains were read from a single sample in a study of T cell repertoires in cytomegalovirus infection. TCRdb re-called the reads through MiXCR, storing one row per CDR3 protein. The table shows about 830,000 distinct CDR3 sequences, with 30% to 35% occurring only once. These receptors have no identified antigens. The specimen comprised cultured CD8+ T cells from PBMCs, sampled from culture after CMV antigen stimulation. The receptors shown here come from a human donor in good health (CMV status not recorded). Some clones in this sample may be carry-over from other donors' samples. The CDR3 runs from the conserved cysteine through the conserved F or W. The D gene is left open where the match is weak. Clone size is not always given. Where it is, it says once, few, many or a class for expanded clones.

J: TRBJ1-2
D: TRBD1
size: -
V: TRBV2
length: 12
DNA: TGTGCCAGCAGGGACAGGGTGGATGGCTACACCTTC
CDR3: CASRDRVDGYTF

J: TRBJ2-2
D: TRBD1
size: -
V: TRBV5-5
length: 17
DNA: TGTGCCAGCAGCTCCCATCCGGGACAGGGGGCCTCCGGGGAGCTGTTTTTT
CDR3: CASSSHPGQGASGELFF

J: TRBJ1-1
D: TRBD1
size: few
V: TRBV5-4
length: 15
DNA: TGTGCCAGCAGCTCGGACAGGGCCTTGAACACTGAAGCTTTCTTT
CDR3: CASSSDRALNTEAFF

J: TRBJ1-5
D: -
size: few
V: TRBV27
length: 14
DNA: TGTGCCAGCAAAGGGGGTTCGGGTTCACAGCCCCAGCATTTT
CDR3: CASKGGSGSQPQHF

J: TRBJ2-1
D: TRBD2
size: -
V: TRBV19
length: 13
DNA: TGTGCCAGCCAGCGGGGGGGCTACAATGAGCAGTTCTTC
CDR3: CASQRGGYNEQFF

J: TRBJ2-3
D: -
size: -
V: TRBV24-1
length: 14
DNA: TGTGCCACCAGTGCACGGGGGCAGGTAGATACGCAGTATTTT
CDR3: CATSARGQVDTQYF

J: TRBJ1-2
D: -
size: -
V: TRBV27
length: 14
DNA: TGTGCCAGCAGTCCCGTCGAAAAGTACTATGGCTACACCTTC
CDR3: CASSPVEKYYGYTF

J: TRBJ2-5
D: TRBD2
size: -
V: TRBV7-9
length: 15
DNA: TGTGCCAGCAGCGATAGCGGGGGCCTGCGGGAGACCCAGTACTTC
CDR3: CASSDSGGLRETQYF

J: TRBJ2-3
D: TRBD2
size: -
V: TRBV28
length: 14
DNA: TGTGCCAGTATACTAGCGGGGGGGCCAGATACGCAGTATTTT
CDR3: CASILAGGPDTQYF

J: TRBJ2-3
D: -
size: -
V: TRBV6-1
length: 14
DNA: TGTGCCAGCATTTATATCGGGAACACAGATACGCAGTATTTT
CDR3: CASIYIGNTDTQYF

J: TRBJ2-1
D: -
size: few
V: TRBV7-6
length: 17
DNA: TGTGCCAGCAGCTTAATGAGGGGGGGCGAGTATATGGATGAGCAGTTCTTC
CDR3: CASSLMRGGEYMDEQFF

J: TRBJ1-5
D: -
size: few
V: TRBV7-6
length: 16
DNA: TGTGCCAGCAGCGAGTCCGGGCAGAGAGGCAATCAGCCCCAGCATTTT
CDR3: CASSESGQRGNQPQHF

J: TRBJ2-3
D: TRBD2
size: once
V: TRBV15
length: 18
DNA: TGTGCCACCAGCAGAACCCCCTGGATAGCGGGGTGGGTAGATACGCAGTATTTT
CDR3: CATSRTPWIAGWVDTQYF

J: TRBJ2-3
D: TRBD2
size: once
V: TRBV20-1
length: 17
DNA: TGCAGTGCTAGACCCGGCCAGGGGCGGGGGGGCGCAGATACGCAGTATTTT
CDR3: CSARPGQGRGGADTQYF

J: TRBJ1-3
D: -
size: -
V: TRBV10-3
length: 14
DNA: TGTGCCATCAGTGTTGGGGTCTCTGGAAACACCATATATTTT
CDR3: CAISVGVSGNTIYF

J: TRBJ2-2
D: TRBD1
size: many
V: TRBV6-2/TRBV6-3
length: 16
DNA: TGTGCCAGCAGACCCGGGACAGGGAGGTCGACTGGGGAGCTGTTTTTT
CDR3: CASRPGTGRSTGELFF

J: TRBJ2-2
D: -
size: few
V: TRBV28
length: 14
DNA: TGTGCCAGCAGTTTCAACGGGAACACCGGGGAGCTGTTTTTT
CDR3: CASSFNGNTGELFF

J: TRBJ2-1
D: TRBD2
size: -
V: TRBV20-1
length: 15
DNA: TGCAGTGCTAGTGGTAGCGGGGGGGCATACAATGAGCAGTTCTTC
CDR3: CSASGSGGAYNEQFF

J: TRBJ1-5
D: -
size: few
V: TRBV28
length: 14
DNA: TGTGCCAGCAGCTACTACAGGGAAAATCAGCCCCAGCATTTT
CDR3: CASSYYRENQPQHF

J: TRBJ1-1
D: TRBD1
size: few
V: TRBV24-1
length: 15
DNA: TGTGCCACCAGTGATGGGACAGACCTTAACACTGAAGCTTTCTTT
CDR3: CATSDGTDLNTEAFF

J: TRBJ2-1
D: -
size: few
V: TRBV25-1
length: 15
DNA: TGTGCCAGCAGTGATGAACTAGCTGGGTACAATGAGCAGTTCTTC
CDR3: CASSDELAGYNEQFF

J: TRBJ2-1
D: TRBD2
size: many
V: TRBV7-6
length: 18
DNA: TGTGCCAGCAGCCCCGGACTAGCGGGGGGGCTCGCCTACAATGAGCAGTTCTTC
CDR3: CASSPGLAGGLAYNEQFF

J: TRBJ2-1
D: TRBD1
size: few
V: TRBV10-3
length: 18
DNA: TGTGCCATCAGGGGGGGGACAGGGAGTCTCAGGGGCTACAATGAGCAGTTCTTC
CDR3: CAIRGGTGSLRGYNEQFF

J: TRBJ1-5
D: -
size: few
V: TRBV5-5
length: 14
DNA: TGTGCCAGCAGCTTGGACCAAGCCTATAGCACCCAGCATTTT
CDR3: CASSLDQAYSTQHF

J: TRBJ1-1
D: TRBD1
size: -
V: TRBV5-1
length: 14
DNA: TGCGCCAGCAGCTTGGTAGCAGGGGGCAGTGAAGCTTTCTTT
CDR3: CASSLVAGGSEAFF

J: TRBJ1-2
D: -
size: -
V: TRBV6-2/TRBV6-3
length: 15
DNA: TGTGCCAGTAGTTTCCGGGACCTCGAGGCCTATGGCTACACCTTC
CDR3: CASSFRDLEAYGYTF

J: TRBJ2-1
D: TRBD2
size: -
V: TRBV14
length: 19
DNA: TGTGCCAGCAGCCAAGAGTGGGCTAGCGGGGGGGCGCCGTTGATTGAGCAGTTCTTC
CDR3: CASSQEWASGGAPLIEQFF